This T cell receptor (beta chain) was recorded in a study of blood T cell repertoires in COVID-19. Study context: Donors in the United States, Italy and Spain gave samples during acute or convalescent COVID-19.

Germline loops: CDR1 LNHDA, CDR2 SQIVND (reference sequence). The CDR3 is made up of 16 amino acids. The V end was cut by 4 bases, the J end by 7 bases, with 20 bases between. Original processing notes: Estimation of nucleated cell counts relied on the amplification of reference gene primers. Profiled with immunoSEQ multiplex PCR; TCRdb holds only in-frame clones, not every one. V and J calls and clone size come straight from that table; D and trimming were deduced from the DNA. The data hold about 15,000 clones, with roughly 91% observed a single time. This clonotype was sampled from a man aged 60-69 years with acute or convalescent COVID-19. Sequencing was performed on peripheral blood. This chain links TRBV19 with TRBJ1-5; D is undetermined. In DNA, the CDR3 is TGTGCCAGTAGTACCATCCACCCGGGGTCGCACCAGCCCCAGCATTTT. Translation gives CASSTIHPGSHQPQHF.